This T cell receptor beta chain comes out of a study of metastatic and nonmetastatic thyroid tumors. Per the germline V gene, CDR1 is MNHNS and CDR2 is SASEGT. The V end lost 3 bases, the J end lost 6 bases, and 12 bases lay between the germline ends. This CDR3 has 14 residues. Authors' analysis steps: Construction of a distant-metastasis classifier for papillary thyroid cancer relied on CDR3 differences across clinicopathological groups. TCRdb re-analyzed the PCR reads through MiXCR. These V and J calls derive from TCRdb rather than the authors' analysis. The sample shows 13,000 or so clones, 25% to 30% of them seen only once. None of the patients had undergone any treatment ahead of thyroid surgery.

The sequence was obtained from a female donor with papillary thyroid cancer or a benign thyroid nodule (not recorded which). Some clones in this sample may be carry-over from other donors' samples. Material for sequencing was tumor tissue. The rearrangement joins TRBV6-1 to TRBJ2-1; D not resolved. The CDR3 is CASSEALGANEQFF. The CDR3 region has the DNA TGTGCCAGCAGTGAGGCCTTAGGTGCCAATGAGCAGTTCTTC.